One and the same sample provided the 18 T cell receptor beta chains below, sequenced in a study of T cells of healthy individuals. TCRdb redid the calling of the 5' RACE reads with MiXCR, one entry per CDR3 protein. Of 55,000 to 65,000 distinct CDR3 sequences in the sample, 16% were seen once. Receptor source: a human donor in good health.

There are many counts of this clonotype. The chain recombines TRBV11-3 with TRBJ2-1; no clear D. CDR3 length: 15 amino acids. Trimming shortened V by 0 bases and J by 1 base, and 7 bases separated the two germline ends. Germline V CDR1 and CDR2: SGHNT, YENEEA. CDR3 loop: CASSLDPRSYNEQFF. The CDR3 bases are TGTGCCAGCAGCTTAGATCCCAGATCCTACAATGAGCAGTTCTTC.

CDR3 nucleotide sequence: TGTGCCTGGAGTCTAGTCGGGGGCACAGATACGCAGTATTTT. This translates into CAWSLVGGTDTQYF. The rearrangement joins TRBV30 to TRBJ2-3; the D gene is possibly TRBD2 (5 bases). This CDR3 is 14 amino acids long. Germline values: CDR1 GTSNPN, CDR2 SVGIG (reference sequence). Deletions cut 2 bases from V and 1 base from J, with 10 bases between.

The chain links TRBV7-2 to TRBJ2-7, with D possibly TRBD1 on 5 matching bases. The germline V gene encodes CDR1 SGHTA and CDR2 FQGNSA. V lost 1 base to trimming and J lost 7 bases, with 23 bases between them. The CDR3 is 17 residues long. CDR3 in amino acids: CASSLEAGWSLVSEQYF. Written as DNA, the CDR3 is TGTGCCAGCAGCTTAGAGGCAGGGTGGTCCCTGGTTAGTGAGCAGTACTTC.

This clonotype has only a few counts. The V call is TRBV6-1, the J call TRBJ2-5; no reliable D call. With 7 bases removed from V and 5 bases from J, the gap between germline ends came to 11 bases. The germline V gene encodes CDR1 MNHNS and CDR2 SASEGT. The CDR3 sequence is 12 residues long. CDR3 bases: TGTGCCAGCATTAACACTTGGGAGACCCAGTACTTC. It yields the protein CASINTWETQYF.

In the case of this clonotype: A read error may be the cause here, since a much bigger clone is one base away. The rearrangement joins TRBV3-1 to TRBJ1-2, with D unclear. There are 12 residues in the CDR3. CDR1 LGHDT and CDR2 YNNKEL come from the germline V gene (reference sequence). This CDR3 reads CSSSHNSYGYTF. In DNA form, the CDR3 reads TGTTCCAGCAGCCATAACAGCTATGGCTACACCTTC.

To note about this clonotype: A much larger clonotype is one base distant, so this may be a read error. Without the conserved terminal phenylalanine or tryptophan, this CDR3 likely stems from a read error. This chain links TRBV28 with TRBJ2-7; possible D gene TRBD1, 6 bases. Germline assignment: CDR1 MDHEN and CDR2 SYDVKM. Trimming shortened V by 4 bases and J by 4 bases, and 14 bases separated the two germline ends. There are 14 residues in the CDR3. In nucleotides, the CDR3 is TGTGCCAGCAGTTCCCCCCAGGGGCCTTACGAGCAGTACCTC. Protein product: CASSSPQGPYEQYL.

Of note for this clonotype: A much larger clone sits a single nucleotide away, making a read error possible. The chain links TRBV7-8 to TRBJ2-7; D uncertain. V was pared by 5 bases and J by 0 bases, with 11 bases between. Germline V CDR1 and CDR2: SGHVS, FQNEAQ. The CDR3 runs 14 residues. The DNA of the CDR3 is TGTGCCAGCAGCCTCGGGCACAGCTCCTACGAGCAGTACTTC. This gives the protein CASSLGHSSYEQYF.

The gene calls are TRBV6-5 and TRBJ1-6, with D possibly TRBD1 on 6 matching bases. Germline lookup yields CDR1 MNHEY and CDR2 SVGAGI. The V gene lost 7 bases and the J gene lost 5 bases, with 21 bases spanning the gap. There are 17 residues in the CDR3. The CDR3 region is CASTPIAGAGDNSPLHF. CDR3 sequence (DNA): TGTGCCAGCACGCCGATCGCCGGGGCAGGGGATAATTCACCCCTCCACTTT.

Regarding this clonotype: This may be a read error, as it is one base from a much larger clone. This chain uses TRBV12-3 or TRBV12-4 with TRBJ2-5; 11 bases map to TRBD2. J gave up 3 bases and V 8 bases, and 11 bases lay outside the gene matches. The CDR3 is made up of 16 amino acids. CDR3 amino acids: CASGFSLLAGEETQYF. The CDR3, as DNA: TGTGCCAGCGGCTTTTCTTTACTAGCGGGGGAAGAGACCCAGTACTTC.

The gene calls are TRBV7-9 and TRBJ2-7; D may be TRBD1 (6 bases). From germline, CDR1 is SEHNR and CDR2 FQNEAQ (reference sequence). CDR3 length: 13 residues. Trimming took off 5 bases at V and 1 base at J, with 9 bases between the two ends. CDR3 nucleotide sequence: TGTGCCAGCAGCCGACAGGCTTCCTACGAGCAGTACTTC. It codes for CASSRQASYEQYF.

V usage is TRBV27 and J usage is TRBJ2-2; unclear D gene. This CDR3 spans 15 amino acids. Germline V gene data show CDR1 as MNHEY and CDR2 as SMNVEV (reference sequence). V was trimmed by 2 bases and J by 2 bases, leaving 9 bases between them. The CDR3 nucleotides read TGTGCCAGCAGTTTAGTATTCCCCAACACCGGGGAGCTGTTTTTT. It encodes CASSLVFPNTGELFF.

This clonotype was observed at least ten times. The chain is built from TRBV9 and TRBJ2-5; D possibly corresponds to TRBD1 (7 bases). This CDR3 contains 16 residues. Germline CDR1 and CDR2: SGDLS and YYNGEE. V was cut by 3 bases and J by 5 bases, with 20 bases left in between. CDR3 DNA sequence: TGTGCCAGCAGCGCCAACAGTGGCAGGGGGGTTGAGACCCAGTACTTC. This sequence encodes CASSANSGRGVETQYF.

The table lists this clonotype with many counts. This sequence joins TRBV6-2 or TRBV6-3 and TRBJ2-7, with TRBD2 matching over 11 bases. V lost 6 bases and J lost 5; bases outside the gene matches: 3. Germline assignment: CDR1 MNHEY and CDR2 SVGEGT. The CDR3 covers 13 residues. Here the CDR3 DNA reads TGTGCCAGCAGACTAGCGGGAGAGAACGAGCAGTACTTC. Encoded protein: CASRLAGENEQYF.

The V and J genes are TRBV29-1 and TRBJ2-3; TRBD2 matches at 14 bases. This CDR3 has 16 amino acids. Germline V gene data show CDR1 as SQVTM and CDR2 as ANQGSEA. The V gene end was trimmed by 4 bases and the J gene end by 2 bases; junction bases not matched to a gene: 5. This chain's CDR3 is CSVAAGLAGDTDTQYF. The CDR3 DNA is TGCAGCGTTGCCGCGGGACTAGCGGGGGACACAGATACGCAGTATTTT.

This clonotype was observed once. This may come from a read error, since a much larger clone is one base off. This rearrangement joins TRBV25-1 to TRBJ2-3; unclear D gene. The CDR3 is 13 residues long. The germline V gene has CDR1 MGHDK and CDR2 SYGVNS. In nucleotides, the CDR3 is TGTGCCAGCAGTGACTACCAAACAGATACGCGGTATTTT. Its translation: CASSDYQTDTRYF.

There are many counts of this clonotype. This chain links TRBV2 with TRBJ2-1; no clear D gene. Trimming removed 7 bases at V and 8 bases at J, with 15 bases between. Germline V CDR1 and CDR2: SNHLY, FYNNEI. This CDR3 is built from 13 residues. The CDR3 DNA reads as TGTGCCAGCACCAATATCGACTTTCATGAGCAGTTCTTC. Protein: CASTNIDFHEQFF.

The rearrangement uses TRBV28 and TRBJ1-2, with D unresolved. Deletions cut 4 bases from V and 0 bases from J, with 9 bases between. Germline V gene lookup returns CDR1 MDHEN and CDR2 SYDVKM. This CDR3 has 14 amino acids. DNA for the CDR3: TGTGCCAGCAGTTCCGGGTCCACTAACTATGGCTACACCTTC. Its translation is CASSSGSTNYGYTF.

This chain connects TRBV7-6 to TRBJ2-3; 8 nucleotides line up with TRBD1. CDR3 length equals 16 residues. The germline CDR1 and CDR2 sequences are SGHVS and FNYEAQ. V gave up 4 bases and J gave up 0 bases; unmatched junction bases: 6. The CDR3, as DNA: TGTGCCAGCAGCTCCCCAGGGGGCACTAGCACAGATACGCAGTATTTT. Translated, it gives CASSSPGGTSTDTQYF.